This is a list of T cell receptor beta chains from one sample in a study of OX40 agonist ivuxolimab in advanced cancers. Sequencing used immunoSEQ multiplex PCR; TCRdb keeps in-frame clones, though not all of them. The sample holds about 140,000 clones, 90% seen once. The material was CD4+ or CD8+ T cells sorted from blood, obtained in a trial of the OX40 agonist ivuxolimab. These receptors all come from an adult with an advanced solid tumor such as melanoma, head and neck, liver or kidney cancer. The conserved cysteine and the conserved F or W are not part of the CDR3 here.

len: 12
j_gene: TRBJ2-3
v_gene: TRBV5-1
CDR3aa: ASSSSGILDTQY

len: 12
j_gene: TRBJ2-5
v_gene: TRBV27
CDR3aa: ASNRDGPQETQY

len: 14
j_gene: TRBJ2-5
v_gene: TRBV9
CDR3aa: ASSVAGTRGQETQY

len: 9
j_gene: TRBJ1-4
v_gene: TRBV20-1
CDR3aa: SARDREKLF

len: 13
j_gene: TRBJ2-1
v_gene: TRBV4-3
CDR3aa: ASSQESGRPNEQF

len: 12
j_gene: TRBJ2-7
v_gene: TRBV7-3
CDR3aa: ASSLTERGYEQY

len: 14
j_gene: TRBJ1-4
v_gene: TRBV7-2
CDR3aa: ASSPSTGPVGEKLF

len: 10
j_gene: TRBJ2-7
v_gene: TRBV18
CDR3aa: ASSPRNYEQY

len: 10
j_gene: TRBJ2-5
v_gene: TRBV10-1
CDR3aa: ASIGTKETQY

len: 11
j_gene: TRBJ1-1
v_gene: TRBV6-5
CDR3aa: ASRSTHGHEAF